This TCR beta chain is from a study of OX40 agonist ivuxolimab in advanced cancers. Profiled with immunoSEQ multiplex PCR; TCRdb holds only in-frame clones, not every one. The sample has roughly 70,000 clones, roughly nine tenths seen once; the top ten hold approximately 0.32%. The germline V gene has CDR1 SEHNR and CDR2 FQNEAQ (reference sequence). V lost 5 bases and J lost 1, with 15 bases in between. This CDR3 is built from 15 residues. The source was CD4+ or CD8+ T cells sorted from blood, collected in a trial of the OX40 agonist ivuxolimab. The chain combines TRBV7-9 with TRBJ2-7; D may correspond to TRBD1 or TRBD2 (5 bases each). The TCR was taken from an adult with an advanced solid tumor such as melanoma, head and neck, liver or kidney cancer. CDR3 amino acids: CASSPRDLTSYEQYF. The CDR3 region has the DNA TGTGCCAGCAGCCCCCGGGACCTCACATCCTACGAGCAGTACTTC. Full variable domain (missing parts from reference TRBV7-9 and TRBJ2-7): DTGVSQNPRHKITKRGQNVTFRCDPISEHNRLYWYRQTLGQGPEFLTYFQNEAQLEKSRLLSDRFSAERPKGSFSTLEIQRTEQGDSAMYLCASSPRDLTSYEQYFGPGTRLTVT.